The clone carrying this TCR beta chain came up a few times. Its antigen is still unknown. This specimen comes from a study of beta chain features in type 1 diabetes. Expressed TCRB transcripts were sequenced after all isolated RNA was converted to cDNA. TCRdb keeps only in-frame clones here, not all; method: immunoSEQ multiplex PCR. Altogether some 280,000 clones are present, around 15% being singletons, with the ten largest covering over 0.015%. Germline V gene sequence: CDR1 SGDLS, CDR2 YYNGEE. There are 14 residues in the CDR3. The ends were cut back, 4 bases at V and 0 bases at J, with 10 bases in the middle. Study findings and constraints: In every one of the four CD4+ subsets, TCRB CDR3s were moderately but significantly shorter in Type 1 diabetes patients.

The receptor was derived from a man younger than 40 with type 1 diabetes. This chain connects TRBV9 to TRBJ1-2; a possible D gene is TRBD1 (5 bases). Sequencing input: naive CD4+ T cells from blood. CDR3 sequence reads: CASSSRTPNYGYTF. DNA of the CDR3: TGTGCCAGCAGCTCGCGGACACCTAACTATGGCTACACCTTC.